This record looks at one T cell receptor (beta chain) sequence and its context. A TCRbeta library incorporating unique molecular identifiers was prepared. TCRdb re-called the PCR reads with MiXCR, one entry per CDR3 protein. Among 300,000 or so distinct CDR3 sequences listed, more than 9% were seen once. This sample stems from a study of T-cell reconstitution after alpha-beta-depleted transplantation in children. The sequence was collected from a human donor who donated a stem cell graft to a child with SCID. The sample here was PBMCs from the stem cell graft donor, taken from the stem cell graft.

The CDR3 protein is CATSQESTPVAYNSPLHF. The CDR3 bases are TGTGCCACCTCCCAAGAGAGCACCCCAGTTGCCTATAATTCACCCCTCCACTTT. V is TRBV3-1 and J is TRBJ1-6, with unresolved D. Trimming stripped 10 bases from V and 2 bases from J, with 24 bases between. This CDR3 contains 18 residues. CDR1 is LGHDT and CDR2 is YNNKEL in the germline V gene (reference sequence).